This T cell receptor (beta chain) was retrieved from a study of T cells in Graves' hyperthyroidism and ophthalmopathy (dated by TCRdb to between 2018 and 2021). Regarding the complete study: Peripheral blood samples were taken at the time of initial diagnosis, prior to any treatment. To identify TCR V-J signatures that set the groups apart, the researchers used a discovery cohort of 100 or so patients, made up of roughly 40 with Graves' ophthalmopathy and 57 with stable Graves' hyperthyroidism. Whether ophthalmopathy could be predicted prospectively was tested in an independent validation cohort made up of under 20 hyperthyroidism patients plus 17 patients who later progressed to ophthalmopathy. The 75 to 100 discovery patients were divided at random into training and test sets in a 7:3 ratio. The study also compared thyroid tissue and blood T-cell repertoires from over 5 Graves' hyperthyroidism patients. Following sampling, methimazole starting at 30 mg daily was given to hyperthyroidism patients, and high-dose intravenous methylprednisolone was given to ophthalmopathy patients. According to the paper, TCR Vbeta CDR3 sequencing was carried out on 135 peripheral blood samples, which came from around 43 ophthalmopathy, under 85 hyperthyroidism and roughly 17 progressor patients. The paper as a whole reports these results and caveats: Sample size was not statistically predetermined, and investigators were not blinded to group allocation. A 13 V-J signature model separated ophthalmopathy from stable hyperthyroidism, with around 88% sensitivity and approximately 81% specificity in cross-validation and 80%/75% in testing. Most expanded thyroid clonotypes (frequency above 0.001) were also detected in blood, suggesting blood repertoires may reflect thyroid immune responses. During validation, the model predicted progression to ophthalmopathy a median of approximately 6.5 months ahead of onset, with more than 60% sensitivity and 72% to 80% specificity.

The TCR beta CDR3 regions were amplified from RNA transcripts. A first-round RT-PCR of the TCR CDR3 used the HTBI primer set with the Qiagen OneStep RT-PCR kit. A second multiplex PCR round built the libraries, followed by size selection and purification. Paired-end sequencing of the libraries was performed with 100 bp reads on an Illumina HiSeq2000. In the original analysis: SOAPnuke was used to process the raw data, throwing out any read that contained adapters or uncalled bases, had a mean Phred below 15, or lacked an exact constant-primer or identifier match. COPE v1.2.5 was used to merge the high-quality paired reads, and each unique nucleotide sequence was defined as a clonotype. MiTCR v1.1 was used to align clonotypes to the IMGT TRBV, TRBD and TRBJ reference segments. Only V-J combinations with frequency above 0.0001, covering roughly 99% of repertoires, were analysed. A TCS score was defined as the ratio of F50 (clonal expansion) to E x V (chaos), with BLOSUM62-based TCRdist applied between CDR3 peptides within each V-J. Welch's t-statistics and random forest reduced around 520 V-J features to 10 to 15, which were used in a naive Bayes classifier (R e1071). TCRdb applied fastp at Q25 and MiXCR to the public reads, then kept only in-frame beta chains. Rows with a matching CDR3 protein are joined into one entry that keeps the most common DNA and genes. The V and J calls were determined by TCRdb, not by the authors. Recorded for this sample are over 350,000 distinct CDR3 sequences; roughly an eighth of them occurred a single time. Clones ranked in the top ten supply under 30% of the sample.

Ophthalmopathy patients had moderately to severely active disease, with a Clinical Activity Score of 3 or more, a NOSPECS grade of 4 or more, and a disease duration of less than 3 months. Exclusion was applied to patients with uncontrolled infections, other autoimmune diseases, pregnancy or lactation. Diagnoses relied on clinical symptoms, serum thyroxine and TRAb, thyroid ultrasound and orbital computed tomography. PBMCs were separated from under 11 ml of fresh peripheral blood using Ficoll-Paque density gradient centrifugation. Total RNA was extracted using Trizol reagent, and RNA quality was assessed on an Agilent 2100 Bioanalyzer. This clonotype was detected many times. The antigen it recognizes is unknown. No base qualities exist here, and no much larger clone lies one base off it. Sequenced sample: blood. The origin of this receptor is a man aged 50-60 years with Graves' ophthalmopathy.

The CDR3 protein sequence reads: CASRPGGSLYEQYF. The DNA sequence reads TGTGCCAGCAGACCTGGTGGGAGTCTCTACGAGCAGTACTTC. The chain is assembled from TRBV11-1 and TRBJ2-7; a tentative D match to TRBD2 spans 5 bases. The CDR1 and CDR2 encoded by the germline V gene (reference sequence) are SGHAT and FQDESV. The CDR3 numbers 14 residues from cysteine through phenylalanine. The only DNA kept is the CDR3, 42 bases in frame from the first base. V is pared back by 6 bases and J by 3 bases, with 15 bases lying between the germline termini.